This entry lists 32 T cell receptor beta chains sequenced from one sample in a study of T cells expressing NK-cell markers. No DNA is given; TCRdb re-called the 5' RACE reads and lists each CDR3 protein once. The table lists about 150,000 distinct CDR3 sequences. The sample consisted of blood T cells: a sorted CD56 or NKG2C T cell subset, CD4+ or CD8+ T cells, or bulk PBMC T cells (not recorded which). Source of these receptors: a man aged 18-70 years in good health.

The chain employs TRBV27 and TRBJ1-2; TCRdb names TRBD1, which stays unverified in the absence of DNA. The germline CDR1 and CDR2 sequences are MNHEY and SMNVEV (reference sequence). CDR3 length: 14 amino acids. The CDR3 reads CASRMSRGSDGYTF.

This rearrangement joins TRBV29-1 to TRBJ2-7; TCRdb picks TRBD1, but there is no DNA to check that call. Germline assignment: CDR1 SQVTM and CDR2 ANQGSEA. The CDR3 spans 13 residues. CDR3 loop: CSVTDREEYEQYF.

V gene TRBV25-1 combines with J gene TRBJ2-1; TCRdb returns TRBD1, unconfirmable since there is no DNA. Germline CDR1 reads MGHDK; CDR2 reads SYGVNS. The CDR3 totals 16 residues. This CDR3 reads CASSEQGALSYNEQFF.

The chain combines TRBV20-1 with TRBJ2-2. Per the germline V gene, CDR1 is DFQATT and CDR2 is SNEGSKA (reference sequence). This CDR3 is 15 amino acids long. CDR3 in amino acids: CSASQGARNTGELFF.

The chain employs TRBV5-1 and TRBJ2-7. The CDR3 totals 15 residues. The V gene's germline CDR1 is SGHRS and CDR2 YFSETQ. The CDR3 here is CASSLVGPSAYEQYF.

The chain employs TRBV12-3 or TRBV12-4 and TRBJ2-7; checking the TCRdb D call of TRBD1 is not possible without DNA. The CDR3 totals 14 residues. CDR3 protein: CASSNRVTPYEQYF.

This chain joins TRBV14 and TRBJ2-5. CDR3 size: 16 residues. Germline lookup yields CDR1 SGHDN and CDR2 FVKESK. The CDR3 sequence: CASSQAPAAQRETQYF.

This sequence joins TRBV5-1 and TRBJ1-2. The length of the CDR3 is 15 residues. Germline V gene sequence: CDR1 SGHRS, CDR2 YFSETQ. This CDR3 is CASSLEWSTNYGYTF.

The chain uses TRBV10-1 and TRBJ2-3. Germline V gene sequence: CDR1 WNHNN, CDR2 SYGVQD (reference sequence). There are 12 residues in the CDR3. The CDR3 sequence is CASLISTDTQYF.

J is TRBJ1-2 and V is TRBV7-9; with no DNA, the TCRdb D assignment of TRBD1 cannot be verified. The V gene's germline CDR1 is SEHNR and CDR2 FQNEAQ (reference sequence). The CDR3 has 12 residues. CDR3 region: CASTGANYGYTF.

The chain couples TRBV3-1 to TRBJ2-2; the D call from TCRdb, TRBD1, cannot be confirmed without DNA. Looked up from germline, CDR1 is LGHDT and CDR2 is YNNKEL (reference sequence). The CDR3 runs 15 residues. CDR3 in amino acids: CASSHGRVSTGELFF.

The V gene is TRBV2, the J gene TRBJ2-7; TCRdb picks TRBD1, but there is no DNA to check that call. The CDR3 is made up of 13 amino acids. In germline, CDR1 is SNHLY, CDR2 FYNNEI. The CDR3 here is CANTGTDYYEQYF. The variable domain in full, completed from reference TRBV2 and TRBJ2-7, reads EPEVTQTPSHQVTQMGQEVILRCVPISNHLYFYWYRQILGQKVEFLVSFYNNEISEKSEIFDDQFSVERPDGSNFTLKIRSTKLEDSAMYFCANTGTDYYEQYFGPGTRLTVT.

The V and J genes are TRBV27 and TRBJ2-1; checking the TCRdb D call of TRBD2 is not possible without DNA. Germline loops: CDR1 MNHEY, CDR2 SMNVEV (reference sequence). The CDR3 has 18 residues. Here the CDR3 reads CASSFGLAGAVRSEEQFF.

The rearrangement joins TRBV11-2 to TRBJ2-1; absent DNA, TCRdb's TRBD1 call cannot be checked. CDR3 length: 15 residues. CDR1 and CDR2 (germline): SGHAT, FQNNGV. The CDR3 spells CASSSTGLFKYEQFF.

This chain uses TRBV5-1 with TRBJ1-1; as DNA is missing, the TRBD1 call by TCRdb cannot be tested. The CDR3 runs to 14 residues. The germline CDR1 and CDR2 sequences are SGHRS and YFSETQ. CDR3 in amino acids: CASSRGRGGTEAFF. Full variable domain (remainder filled in from reference TRBV5-1 and TRBJ1-1): KAGVTQTPRYLIKTRGQQVTLSCSPISGHRSVSWYQQTPGQGLQFLFEYFSETQRNKGNFPGRFSGRQFSNSRSEMNVSTLELGDSALYLCASSRGRGGTEAFFGQGTRLTVV.

This sequence joins TRBV20-1 and TRBJ1-4. Germline CDR1 DFQATT, CDR2 SNEGSKA (reference sequence). The CDR3 contains 11 residues. The CDR3 loop reads CSVFDGEELFF.

The V and J genes are TRBV18 and TRBJ2-5; the D call from TCRdb, TRBD1, cannot be confirmed without DNA. This CDR3 comprises 16 residues. Germline V gene sequence: CDR1 KGHSH, CDR2 LQKENI. The CDR3 sequence is CASSPEQGHAWETQYF.

The V gene is TRBV6-1, the J gene TRBJ1-1; lacking DNA, the TRBD1 call made by TCRdb goes unchecked. The CDR3 totals 13 residues. CDR1 MNHNS and CDR2 SASEGT come from the germline V gene. The chain's CDR3 is CASETRGGTEAFF.

The CDR3 here is CASSRTSGGTDTQYF. This sequence joins TRBV4-1 and TRBJ2-3; the D call from TCRdb, TRBD2, cannot be confirmed without DNA. The CDR3 is 15 residues long. The germline V gene encodes CDR1 MGHRA and CDR2 YSYEKL.

CDR3 protein: CASSPRALALANTGELFF. The rearrangement uses TRBV7-3 and TRBJ2-2; TCRdb's D gene call, TRBD2, goes unchecked for lack of DNA. This CDR3 region has 18 residues. Germline lookup yields CDR1 SGHTA and CDR2 FQGTGA.

The chain has TRBV20-1 and TRBJ2-1. CDR1 and CDR2 (germline): DFQATT, SNEGSKA (reference sequence). The length of the CDR3 is 15 residues. CDR3 sequence: CSARGWGLTYNEQFF.

This chain joins TRBV12-5 and TRBJ2-1. Germline V gene data show CDR1 as LGHNT and CDR2 as FRNRAP. The length of the CDR3 is 13 residues. The CDR3 here is CASGLEGSNEQFF.

The chain is built from TRBV13 and TRBJ2-6. Germline V lookup: CDR1 PRHDT, CDR2 FYEKMQ (reference sequence). The CDR3 contains 16 residues. CDR3 sequence reads: CASSLGDGFGANVLTF. Complete variable domain (other parts from reference TRBV13 and TRBJ2-6): AAGVIQSPRHLIKEKRETATLKCYPIPRHDTVYWYQQGPGQDPQFLISFYEKMQSDKGSIPDRFSAQQFSDYHSELNMSSLELGDSALYFCASSLGDGFGANVLTFGAGSRLTVL.

The rearrangement uses TRBV7-8 and TRBJ2-7; TCRdb gives TRBD2 as the D gene, but with no DNA this cannot be confirmed. Germline V gene lookup returns CDR1 SGHVS and CDR2 FQNEAQ. This CDR3 comprises 14 residues. CDR3 in amino acids: CASSLGAPQDEQYF.

This rearrangement joins TRBV11-2 to TRBJ2-1; TCRdb names TRBD2, which stays unverified in the absence of DNA. The CDR3 consists of 18 residues. The germline V gene encodes CDR1 SGHAT and CDR2 FQNNGV. The CDR3 spells CASSLVFLAGASYNEQFF. Full variable domain (outside the CDR3, taken from reference TRBV11-2 and TRBJ2-1): EAGVAQSPRYKIIEKRQSVAFWCNPISGHATLYWYQQILGQGPKLLIQFQNNGVVDDSQLPKDRFSAERLKGVDSTLKIQPAKLEDSAVYLCASSLVFLAGASYNEQFFGPGTRLTVL.

The chain joins TRBV20-1 to TRBJ2-7; no DNA is available, so the TRBD2 call from TCRdb remains unchecked. CDR1 is DFQATT, CDR2 SNEGSKA, per germline (reference sequence). This CDR3 region has 15 residues. Here the CDR3 reads CSAPIAGGPRYEQYF.

The chain is built from TRBV9 and TRBJ2-2; as DNA is missing, the TRBD1 call by TCRdb cannot be tested. Germline V gene data show CDR1 as SGDLS and CDR2 as YYNGEE. This CDR3 is 16 amino acids long. This chain's CDR3 is CASSVGGRLNTGELFF.

This sequence joins TRBV24-1 and TRBJ2-1. The CDR3 runs to 14 residues. The germline V gene has CDR1 KGHDR and CDR2 SFDVKD. CDR3: CATSAGYSYNEQFF.

This chain uses TRBV20-1 with TRBJ2-2; lacking DNA, the TRBD2 call made by TCRdb goes unchecked. This CDR3 contains 18 residues. Germline loops: CDR1 DFQATT, CDR2 SNEGSKA (reference sequence). CDR3 amino acids: CSARRPTSGGLNTGELFF.

V and J are TRBV29-1 and TRBJ1-2. Looked up from germline, CDR1 is SQVTM and CDR2 is ANQGSEA. The CDR3 is 13 amino acids. The CDR3 here is CSVADMLNYGYTF.

This chain connects TRBV12-3 or TRBV12-4 to TRBJ2-2; without DNA, the TCRdb call of TRBD1 cannot be checked. The CDR3 contains 15 residues. CDR3 sequence reads: CASSQRTGGTGELFF.

The chain combines TRBV2 with TRBJ1-2. This CDR3 comprises 14 residues. Germline CDR1 reads SNHLY; CDR2 reads FYNNEI. CDR3 sequence: CASTRGPTIYGYTF.